A single sample gave rise to the 20 T cell receptor beta chains below, sequenced in a study of blood T cell repertoires in COVID-19. Data came from immunoSEQ multiplex PCR; TCRdb stores just in-frame clones and leaves some out. The data contain about 71,000 clones, more than 80% of them singletons. Sequences were obtained from peripheral blood. The receptors stem from a man aged 80 or over with acute or convalescent COVID-19.

The J gene is TRBJ2-7, the V gene TRBV27, with 7 positions matching TRBD2. Germline CDR1 reads MNHEY; CDR2 reads SMNVEV (reference sequence). V lost 8 bases to trimming and J lost 6 bases; unmatched junction nucleotides: 13. CDR3 length: 14 amino acids. This chain's CDR3 is CASRQAGTTIEQYF. The DNA for the CDR3 is TGTGCCAGCCGACAAGCGGGAACCACTATCGAGCAGTACTTC.

The chain recombines TRBV15 with TRBJ2-7, with TRBD1 identical over 11 bases. Germline trimming cut 4 bases from V and 5 bases from J; bases unmatched to any gene: 7. The V gene's germline CDR1 is LNHNV and CDR2 YYDKDF (reference sequence). CDR3 length equals 15 residues. DNA of the CDR3: TGTGCCACCAGCACCCGAAGGACAGGGGGCGACGAGCAGTACTTC. Translation: CATSTRRTGGDEQYF.

The rearrangement uses TRBV19 and TRBJ2-3, with 10 bases lining up with TRBD2. The CDR3 totals 17 residues. Trimming cost V 2 bases and J 2 bases; bases outside gene matches: 7. In germline, CDR1 is LNHDA, CDR2 SQIVND (reference sequence). DNA for the CDR3: TGTGCCAGTAGTATATTTCAAGCGGGAGGGCTCACAGATACGCAGTATTTT. It translates to CASSIFQAGGLTDTQYF.

The chain has TRBV28 and TRBJ1-2; 7 bases are shared with TRBD1. The CDR3 runs to 16 residues. CDR1 is MDHEN and CDR2 is SYDVKM in the germline V gene. Trimming took 5 bases from V and 3 from J; bases not matched to a gene: 12. CDR3 DNA: TGTGCCAGCAGTGGGGGACAGCTTATAATCGACTATGGCTACACCTTC. Translating it yields CASSGGQLIIDYGYTF.

This chain connects TRBV7-2 to TRBJ1-2; 8 bases match TRBD1. V was clipped by 3 bases and J by 7 bases; unmatched bases: 4. Germline values: CDR1 SGHTA, CDR2 FQGNSA. The length of the CDR3 is 13 residues. This CDR3 is CASSLDRAAGYTF. CDR3 DNA sequence: TGTGCCAGCAGCTTGGACAGGGCGGCTGGCTACACCTTC. Looking up the rest from reference TRBV7-2 and TRBJ1-2 gives the full variable domain: GAGVSQSPSNKVTEKGKDVELRCDPISGHTALYWYRQSLGQGLEFLIYFQGNSAPDKSGLPSDRFSAERTGGSVSTLTIQRTQQEDSAVYLCASSLDRAAGYTFGSGTRLTVV.

This rearrangement joins TRBV7-2 to TRBJ2-5, with TRBD2 matching 13 bases. Germline loops: CDR1 SGHTA, CDR2 FQGNSA. CDR3 length: 16 amino acids. The J segment lost 5 bases and the V segment lost 4 bases, leaving 7 bases of the junction unmatched. The chain's CDR3 is CASSWTSGGGEETQYF. CDR3 bases: TGTGCCAGCAGCTGGACTAGCGGGGGCGGCGAGGAGACCCAGTACTTC.

V usage is TRBV19 and J usage is TRBJ2-5, with D perhaps matching TRBD1 (5 bases). Per the germline V gene, CDR1 is LNHDA and CDR2 is SQIVND (reference sequence). The CDR3 is 15 residues long. The V end lost 9 bases, the J end lost 5 bases, and 22 bases lay between the germline ends. The CDR3 spells CASTRQPGLRETQYF. Written as DNA, the CDR3 is TGTGCCAGCACAAGACAGCCCGGCTTAAGGGAGACCCAGTACTTC.

This chain uses TRBV28 with TRBJ1-2; no definite D call. CDR1 is MDHEN, CDR2 SYDVKM, per germline. The CDR3 consists of 13 residues. Deletions cut 5 bases from V and 8 bases from J, with 15 bases between. In DNA form, the CDR3 reads TGTGCCAGCAGTCCCCCACAGAACTCGGGCTACACCTTC. Its translation: CASSPPQNSGYTF.

The V call is TRBV9, the J call TRBJ2-5, with TRBD1 as a possible D gene (5 bases). Germline V gives CDR1 SGDLS, CDR2 YYNGEE. V was trimmed by 0 bases and J by 9 bases, leaving 12 bases between them. There are 13 residues in the CDR3. CDR3 residues: CASSVVGQGPQYF. The CDR3 nucleotides read TGTGCCAGCAGCGTAGTGGGTCAGGGCCCCCAGTACTTC.

About this clone: At the DNA level, this CDR3 is encoded by other sequences in the same sample as well. This chain uses TRBV5-1 with TRBJ2-2; TRBD1 might be the D (6 bases). The CDR3 contains 15 residues. V was trimmed by 0 bases and J by 2 bases, leaving 8 bases between them. Germline V lookup: CDR1 SGHRS, CDR2 YFSETQ. Here the CDR3 reads CASSLGRGNTGELFF. CDR3 coding DNA: TGCGCCAGCAGCTTGGGCAGGGGTAACACCGGGGAGCTGTTTTTT. Complete variable domain (other parts from reference TRBV5-1 and TRBJ2-2): KAGVTQTPRYLIKTRGQQVTLSCSPISGHRSVSWYQQTPGQGLQFLFEYFSETQRNKGNFPGRFSGRQFSNSRSEMNVSTLELGDSALYLCASSLGRGNTGELFFGEGSRLTVL.

The chain couples TRBV7-9 to TRBJ1-2; tentatively, D is TRBD1 (6 bases). The V gene lost 6 bases and the J gene lost 3 bases, with 11 bases spanning the gap. This CDR3 has 13 amino acids. Germline lookup yields CDR1 SEHNR and CDR2 FQNEAQ (reference sequence). CDR3 region: CASRSRGYYGYTF. In nucleotides, the CDR3 is TGTGCCAGCAGATCCAGGGGTTACTATGGCTACACCTTC.

V and J are TRBV3-1 (or the pseudogene TRBV3-2) and TRBJ1-2; D perhaps matches TRBD1 (5 bases). V lost 0 bases and J lost 7, with 12 bases in between. CDR1 is LGHDT, CDR2 YNNKEL, per germline (reference sequence). CDR3 size: 14 residues. This chain's CDR3 is CASSQDTGAGGYTF. The CDR3 DNA sequence: TGTGCCAGCAGCCAAGATACAGGTGCTGGTGGCTACACCTTC.

DNA of the CDR3: TGTGCCAGTAGTATTGGGGGGGGACATCAAGAGACCCAGTACTTC. This gives the protein CASSIGGGHQETQYF. The rearrangement uses TRBV19 and TRBJ2-5; D is possibly TRBD2 (7 bases). This CDR3 comprises 15 residues. Germline CDR1 and CDR2: LNHDA and SQIVND (reference sequence). Trimming left V 3 bases short and J 2 bases short, with 13 bases between.

V is TRBV1 and J is TRBJ2-3; the table's TRBD2 call for D was not verified on the DNA. TRBV1 is labeled a pseudogene. CDR3 length equals 16 residues. In DNA form, the CDR3 reads TGCACCAGCAGCCCGGCTAGCGGGACTAGCACAGATACGCAGTATTTT. This gives the protein CTSSPASGTSTDTQYF.

The chain joins TRBV6-1 to TRBJ2-6; D remains unclear. V lost 2 bases and J 0 bases, leaving 14 bases between the germline ends. CDR1 MNHNS and CDR2 SASEGT come from the germline V gene. The CDR3 covers 18 residues. The CDR3 reads CASSEPSGFRSGANVLTF. The CDR3 region has the DNA TGTGCCAGCAGTGAACCTTCCGGGTTCCGCTCTGGGGCCAACGTCCTGACTTTC.

The chain couples TRBV19 to TRBJ1-2; weak D call: TRBD1 (6 bases). The V end lost 5 bases, the J end lost 4 bases, and 17 bases lay between the germline ends. Germline V lookup: CDR1 LNHDA, CDR2 SQIVND (reference sequence). The length of the CDR3 is 15 residues. CDR3 loop: CASSARTAETYGYTF. The CDR3 DNA sequence: TGTGCCAGTAGTGCTAGGACAGCCGAAACCTATGGCTACACCTTC.

The V call is TRBV19, the J call TRBJ2-2, with 7 bases identical to TRBD1. Germline CDR1 is LNHDA and CDR2 is SQIVND (reference sequence). This CDR3 region has 16 residues. V lost 5 bases and J lost 4; bases outside the gene matches: 10. CDR3 loop: CASSPWTGIVTGELFF. In nucleotides, the CDR3 is TGTGCCAGTAGTCCCTGGACAGGAATAGTCACCGGGGAGCTGTTTTTT.

V is TRBV5-1 and J is TRBJ2-7, with 9 bases identical to TRBD1. V was clipped by 3 bases and J by 2 bases; unmatched bases: 6. The CDR3 extends over 15 amino acids. Germline CDR1 SGHRS, CDR2 YFSETQ. The CDR3 spells CASSWGQGGAYEQYF. CDR3 coding DNA: TGCGCCAGCAGCTGGGGACAGGGAGGGGCCTACGAGCAGTACTTC.

The chain recombines TRBV18 with TRBJ1-4, with 9 positions matching TRBD1. V was pared by 3 bases and J by 0 bases, with 2 bases of the junction left unmatched. Looked up from germline, CDR1 is KGHSH and CDR2 is LQKENI. The CDR3 is 16 residues long. CDR3 loop: CASSPGDRATNEKLFF. The CDR3 nucleotides are TGTGCCAGCTCACCCGGGGACAGGGCAACTAATGAAAAACTGTTTTTT.

This chain uses TRBV4-3 with TRBJ2-7, with D perhaps matching TRBD2 (5 bases). This CDR3 spans 14 amino acids. V lost 2 bases and J lost 6, with 14 bases in between. Germline CDR1 is LGHNA and CDR2 is YSLEER. CDR3 in amino acids: CASSQSLTTAEQYF. The CDR3 nucleotides read TGCGCCAGCAGCCAATCGTTGACTACAGCCGAGCAGTACTTC.